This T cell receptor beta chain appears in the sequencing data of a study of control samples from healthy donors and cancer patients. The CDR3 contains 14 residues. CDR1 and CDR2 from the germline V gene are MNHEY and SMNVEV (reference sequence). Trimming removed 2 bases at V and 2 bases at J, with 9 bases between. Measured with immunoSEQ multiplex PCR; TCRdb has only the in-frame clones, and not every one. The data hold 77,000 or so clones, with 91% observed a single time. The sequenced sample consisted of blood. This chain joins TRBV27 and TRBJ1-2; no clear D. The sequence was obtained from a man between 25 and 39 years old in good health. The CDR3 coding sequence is TGTGCCAGCAGTTTAGTAGGGTCCAACTATGGCTACACCTTC. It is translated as CASSLVGSNYGYTF.